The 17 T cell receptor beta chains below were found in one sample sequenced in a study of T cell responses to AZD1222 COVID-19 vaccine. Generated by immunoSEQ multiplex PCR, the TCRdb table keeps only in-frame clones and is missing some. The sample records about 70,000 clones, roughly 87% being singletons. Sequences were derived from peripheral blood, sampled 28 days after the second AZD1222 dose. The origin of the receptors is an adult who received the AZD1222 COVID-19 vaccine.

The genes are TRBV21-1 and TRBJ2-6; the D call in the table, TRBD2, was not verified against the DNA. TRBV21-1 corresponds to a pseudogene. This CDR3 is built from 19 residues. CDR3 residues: CASSMTRDGELWVANVLTF. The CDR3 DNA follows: TGTGCCAGCAGCATGACGCGGGACGGGGAGCTCTGGGTGGCCAACGTCCTGACTTTC.

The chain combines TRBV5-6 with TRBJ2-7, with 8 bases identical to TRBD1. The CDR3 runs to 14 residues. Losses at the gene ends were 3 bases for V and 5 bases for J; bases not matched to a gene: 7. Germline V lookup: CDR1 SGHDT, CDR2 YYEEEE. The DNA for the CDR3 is TGTGCCAGCAGCTCTAGGACAGGGTCCCACGAGCAGTACTTC. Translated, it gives CASSSRTGSHEQYF.

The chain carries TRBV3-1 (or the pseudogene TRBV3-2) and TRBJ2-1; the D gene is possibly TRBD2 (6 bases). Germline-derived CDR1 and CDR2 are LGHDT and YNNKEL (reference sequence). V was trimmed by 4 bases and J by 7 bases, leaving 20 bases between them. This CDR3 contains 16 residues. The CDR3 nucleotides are TGTGCCAGCAGCCGCCGGGACTCTGCCCCTCGGAATGAGCAGTTCTTC. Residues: CASSRRDSAPRNEQFF.

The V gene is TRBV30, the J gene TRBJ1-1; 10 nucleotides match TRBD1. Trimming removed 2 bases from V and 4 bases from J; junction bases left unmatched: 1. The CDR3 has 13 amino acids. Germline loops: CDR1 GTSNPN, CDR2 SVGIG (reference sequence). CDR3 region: CAWSRTGGTEAFF. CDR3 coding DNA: TGTGCCTGGAGTAGGACAGGGGGCACTGAAGCTTTCTTT.

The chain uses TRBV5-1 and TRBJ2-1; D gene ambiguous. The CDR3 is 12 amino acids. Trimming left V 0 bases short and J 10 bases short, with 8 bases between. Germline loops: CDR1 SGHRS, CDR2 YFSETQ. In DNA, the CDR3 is TGCGCCAGCAGCTTGGGGGCCGGGGAGCAGTTCTTC. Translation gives CASSLGAGEQFF.

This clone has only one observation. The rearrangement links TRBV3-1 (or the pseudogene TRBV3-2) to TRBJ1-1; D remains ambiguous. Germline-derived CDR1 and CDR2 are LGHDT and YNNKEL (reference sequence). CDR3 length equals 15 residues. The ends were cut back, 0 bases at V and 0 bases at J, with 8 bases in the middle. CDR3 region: CASSQDNSLNTEAFF. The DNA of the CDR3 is TGTGCCAGCAGCCAAGATAACAGTCTGAACACTGAAGCTTTCTTT.

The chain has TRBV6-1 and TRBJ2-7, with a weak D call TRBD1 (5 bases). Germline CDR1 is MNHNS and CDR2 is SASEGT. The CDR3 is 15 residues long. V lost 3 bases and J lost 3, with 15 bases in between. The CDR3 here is CASSEADRTGYEQYF. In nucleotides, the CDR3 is TGTGCCAGCAGTGAGGCGGACCGCACAGGCTACGAGCAGTACTTC.

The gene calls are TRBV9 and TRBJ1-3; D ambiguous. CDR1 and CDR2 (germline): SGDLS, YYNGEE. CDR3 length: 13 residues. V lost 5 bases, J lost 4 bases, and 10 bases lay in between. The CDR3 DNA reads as TGTGCCAGCAGGCGGAACAGCGGAAACACCATATATTTT. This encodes CASRRNSGNTIYF.

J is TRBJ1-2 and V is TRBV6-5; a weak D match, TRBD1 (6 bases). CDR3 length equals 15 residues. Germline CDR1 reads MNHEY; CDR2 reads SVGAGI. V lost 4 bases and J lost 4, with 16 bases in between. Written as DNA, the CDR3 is TGTGCCAGCAGTTTGGACAGCGTCTTTACCTATGGCTACACCTTC. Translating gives CASSLDSVFTYGYTF.

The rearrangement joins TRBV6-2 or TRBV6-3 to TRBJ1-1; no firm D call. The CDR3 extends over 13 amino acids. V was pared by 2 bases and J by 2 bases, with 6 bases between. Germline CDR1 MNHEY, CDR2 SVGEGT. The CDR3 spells CASSYTTNTEAFF. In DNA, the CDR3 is TGTGCCAGCAGTTACACCACCAACACTGAAGCTTTCTTT.

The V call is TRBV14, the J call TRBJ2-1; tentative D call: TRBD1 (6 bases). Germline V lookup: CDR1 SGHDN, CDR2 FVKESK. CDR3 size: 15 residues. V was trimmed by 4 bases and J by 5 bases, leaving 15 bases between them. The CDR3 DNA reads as TGTGCCAGCAGCCTACAGGGTCAAGCCCACAATGAGCAGTTCTTC. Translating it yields CASSLQGQAHNEQFF.

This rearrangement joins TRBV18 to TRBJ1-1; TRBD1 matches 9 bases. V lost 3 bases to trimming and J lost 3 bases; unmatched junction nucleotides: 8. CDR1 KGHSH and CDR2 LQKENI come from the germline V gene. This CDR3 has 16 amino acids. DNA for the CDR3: TGTGCCAGCTCACCGGGACAGGGTTTTGTCGACACTGAAGCTTTCTTT. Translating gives CASSPGQGFVDTEAFF. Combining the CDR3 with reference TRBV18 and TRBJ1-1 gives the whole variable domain NAGVMQNPRHLVRRRGQEARLRCSPMKGHSHVYWYRQLPEEGLKFMVYLQKENIIDESGMPKERFSAEFPKEGPSILRIQQVVRGDSAAYFCASSPGQGFVDTEAFFGQGTRLTVV.

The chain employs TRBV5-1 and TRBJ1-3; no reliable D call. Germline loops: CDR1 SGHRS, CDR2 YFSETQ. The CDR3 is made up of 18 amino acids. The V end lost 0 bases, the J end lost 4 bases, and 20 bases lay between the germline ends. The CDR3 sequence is CASSLVLLRDAGGNTIYF. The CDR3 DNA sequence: TGCGCCAGCAGCTTGGTTCTTCTCCGGGATGCCGGGGGAAACACCATATATTTT.

The CDR3 DNA follows: TGTGCCAGTAGTCGGGACGGAGCTAACTATGGCTACACCTTC. It specifies CASSRDGANYGYTF. The rearrangement joins TRBV19 to TRBJ1-2; tentative D call: TRBD1 (5 bases). The CDR3 sequence is 14 residues long. The germline V gene has CDR1 LNHDA and CDR2 SQIVND (reference sequence). The germline V and J ends were trimmed by 5 bases and 0 bases, with 10 bases remaining between them.

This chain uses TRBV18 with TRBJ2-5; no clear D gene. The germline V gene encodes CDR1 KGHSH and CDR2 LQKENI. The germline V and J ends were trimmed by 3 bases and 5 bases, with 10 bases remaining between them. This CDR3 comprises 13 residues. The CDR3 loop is CASSPRLGETQYF. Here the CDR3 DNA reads TGTGCCAGCTCACCCCGGCTGGGGGAGACCCAGTACTTC.

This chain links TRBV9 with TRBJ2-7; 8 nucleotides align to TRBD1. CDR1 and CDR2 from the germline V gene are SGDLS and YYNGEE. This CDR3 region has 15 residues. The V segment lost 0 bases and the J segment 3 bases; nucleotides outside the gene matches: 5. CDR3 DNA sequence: TGTGCCAGCAGCGTAGAGGACAGGGAATACTACGAGCAGTACTTC. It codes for CASSVEDREYYEQYF. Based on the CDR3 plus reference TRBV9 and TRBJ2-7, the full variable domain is DSGVTQTPKHLITATGQRVTLRCSPRSGDLSVYWYQQSLDQGLQFLIQYYNGEERAKGNILERFSAQQFPDLHSELNLSSLELGDSALYFCASSVEDREYYEQYFGPGTRLTVT.

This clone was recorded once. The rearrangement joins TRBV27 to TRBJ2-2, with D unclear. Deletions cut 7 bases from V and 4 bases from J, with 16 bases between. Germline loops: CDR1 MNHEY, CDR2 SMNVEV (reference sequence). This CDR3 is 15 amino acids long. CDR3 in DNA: TGTGCCAGCAAACTTCGTTTATCGGGCACCGGGGAGCTGTTTTTT. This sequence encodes CASKLRLSGTGELFF.